The T cell receptor beta chain described here comes from a study of blood T cell repertoires in COVID-19 (dated by TCRdb to between 2020 and 2021). Context from the whole study: The collaborator samples originated in the United States, Italy and Spain and spanned the acute and convalescent phases of COVID-19. The material from the prospective study consisted of cDNA or gDNA derived from T cells, B-cell-depleted T cells, or PBMCs. Deeply sampled blood TCRbeta repertoires from subjects exposed to, actively infected with, or recovered from COVID-19 were included in the dataset. The repertoires were released in a freely available public database intended as a resource for research on the immune response to SARS-CoV-2. Samples came from the ongoing ImmuneRACE study (first 160 participants) plus 1,254 subjects from 6 global collaborators. The sample metadata nearly always contained a de-identified subject ID, COVID-19 status, age in years and sex. Where available, HLA class I and class II types were obtained from metadata supplied by the sample provider rather than from assay-based typing. The paper as a whole reports these results and caveats: How much clinical and demographic metadata was included differed by source and by participant, and the metadata was provided uncurated.

TCRbeta CDR3 regions were amplified from genomic DNA using the immunoSEQ Assay, a bias-controlled multiplex PCR. The original pipeline was this. The number of nucleated cells in each sample was estimated from the amplification of reference gene primers within the assay. To quantify the absolute abundance of each unique TCRbeta CDR3 rearrangement, sequence reads were collapsed and filtered. Productive Simpson clonality was computed per sample as the square root of Simpson's diversity index over productive rearrangements. TCRdb's version of the immuneACCESS table is confined to in-frame rearrangements and falls short of the full clone set. An unresolved V gene accounts for under half of the shortfall where checked; the remainder is of unknown origin. The V and J calls and clone size were taken over from that table, and D and trimming were inferred from the DNA. The sample data list roughly 130,000 clones, and approximately 80% of these were observed just once. Approximately 12% of the sample lies in the top ten.

V is trimmed back by 0 bases and J by 7 bases, and the junction contains 11 bases that no gene match accounts for. From the cysteine up to the phenylalanine, the CDR3 has a length of 18 residues. The entry retains the CDR3 DNA only, 54 bases that are in frame from base 1. In the germline V gene, CDR1 corresponds to MGHRA and CDR2 to YSYEKL. Collaborating institutions collected whole blood in K2EDTA tubes following their own protocols. For TCRbeta analysis, collaborators shipped samples in one of three forms: frozen whole blood, isolated PBMCs, or DNA extracted from either of those sample types. About this clone: No antigen is known for it. Base qualities are not recorded, but no much larger clone differs from it by a single base.

Rearrangement joined TRBV4-1 to TRBJ2-3, with TRBD2 matching 12 junction bases. Sequenced input: peripheral blood. The sequence was obtained from a woman aged 55-69 years with acute or convalescent COVID-19. The CDR3 in this case is CASSQDLGLAGGRNTQYF. The nucleotide sequence is given as TGCGCCAGCAGCCAAGATCTGGGGCTAGCGGGGGGGCGTAATACGCAGTATTTT.